Each of the 14 T cell receptor beta chains below was sequenced from the same sample in a study of post-analysis software for immune sequencing data. cDNA libraries of TCR beta carried unique molecular identifiers. One entry per CDR3 protein results from TCRdb running MiXCR on the PCR reads. Of roughly 150,000 distinct CDR3 sequences in the sample, approximately 35% are singletons; the top ten hold approximately 30%. The sequencing used blood, collected after autologous hematopoietic stem cell transplantation. The receptors shown here come from a girl aged 5-17 years with multiple sclerosis.

The rearrangement uses TRBV6-6 and TRBJ1-2; weak D call: TRBD1 (6 bases). Germline V gene lookup returns CDR1 MNHNY and CDR2 SVGAGI (reference sequence). This CDR3 has 14 residues. Trimming stripped 7 bases from V and 7 bases from J, with 19 bases between. As DNA, the CDR3 is TGTGCCAGCATTGGGACAAAGGCCTCCCCTGGCTACACCTTC. Translating gives CASIGTKASPGYTF.

This clonotype has more than one count but fewer than ten. The chain joins TRBV25-1 to TRBJ2-7; 10 bases agree with TRBD1. CDR3 length equals 13 residues. From germline, CDR1 is MGHDK and CDR2 SYGVNS. Trimming cost V 4 bases and J 3 bases; bases outside gene matches: 0. The CDR3 spells CASSGTGGYEQYF. In DNA form, the CDR3 reads TGTGCCAGCAGTGGGACAGGGGGCTACGAGCAGTACTTC.

V gene TRBV2 combines with J gene TRBJ2-5; no clear D gene. The last part of the DNA fits TRBJ2-7 better; the J call may be wrong. The CDR3 is 12 residues long. The germline gives CDR1 SNHLY, CDR2 FYNNEI. CDR3: CASSGDAYEQYF. CDR3 sequence (DNA): TGTGCCAGCAGTGGGGATGCCTACGAGCAGTACTTC.

This clonotype showed up just a few times. The rearrangement joins TRBV5-5 to TRBJ2-3; a weak D match, TRBD2 (6 bases). The V gene's germline CDR1 is SGHKS and CDR2 YYEKEE (reference sequence). The V and J ends lost 4 bases and 3 bases respectively, with 12 bases between them. CDR3 length: 14 amino acids. CDR3 coding DNA: TGTGCCAGCAGCAAGGAGGGATTAACAGATACGCAGTATTTT. Its protein is CASSKEGLTDTQYF. Combining the CDR3 with reference TRBV5-5 and TRBJ2-3 gives the whole variable domain DAGVTQSPTHLIKTRGQQVTLRCSPISGHKSVSWYQQVLGQGPQFIFQYYEKEERGRGNFPDRFSARQFPNYSSELNVNALLLGDSALYLCASSKEGLTDTQYFGPGTRLTVL.

The V gene is TRBV7-9, the J gene TRBJ2-4; D is unresolved. Trimming removed 2 bases at V and 5 bases at J, with 10 bases between. The CDR3 covers 14 residues. Germline V gene lookup returns CDR1 SEHNR and CDR2 FQNEAQ (reference sequence). CDR3 amino acids: CASSLREGQNIQYF. The CDR3 bases are TGTGCCAGCAGCTTACGAGAAGGTCAAAACATTCAGTACTTC.

V is TRBV20-1 and J is TRBJ2-1, with 9 bases fitting TRBD2. Germline lookup yields CDR1 DFQATT and CDR2 SNEGSKA (reference sequence). The ends lost 3 bases at V and 6 bases at J; junction bases unmatched: 12. The CDR3 loop spans 16 amino acids. CDR3: CSARRDLAGDSNEQFF. In DNA form, the CDR3 reads TGCAGTGCTAGGCGCGACTTAGCGGGAGATTCCAATGAGCAGTTCTTC.

The CDR3 coding sequence is TGTGCCAGCAGTGTCAGCCCGAGCTCCTACGAGCAGTACTTC. Translation: CASSVSPSSYEQYF. The genes are TRBV27 and TRBJ2-7; D is unresolved. The CDR3 covers 14 residues. The germline V gene encodes CDR1 MNHEY and CDR2 SMNVEV (reference sequence). Trimming shortened V by 5 bases and J by 0 bases, and 11 bases separated the two germline ends.

This chain links TRBV9 with TRBJ1-2; D possibly corresponds to TRBD1 (6 bases). CDR3 length: 14 amino acids. Germline CDR1 reads SGDLS; CDR2 reads YYNGEE. V was clipped by 3 bases and J by 8 bases, with 17 bases between them. The CDR3 here is CASSAGEGNGGYTF. In DNA form, the CDR3 reads TGTGCCAGCAGCGCAGGGGAGGGGAATGGCGGCTACACCTTC.

J is TRBJ2-5 and V is TRBV6-5; possibly TRBD2 for D (6 bases). Trimming cost V 0 bases and J 5 bases, with 16 bases left between them. This CDR3 is built from 16 residues. The germline gives CDR1 MNHEY, CDR2 SVGAGI. CDR3 coding DNA: TGTGCCAGCAGTTACTCGATGCTAGCCGGAGGGGAGACCCAGTACTTC. Protein product: CASSYSMLAGGETQYF.

Only a few counts were recorded for this clonotype. One end of the junction varies from germline; a read error may be responsible. DNA for the CDR3: TGCGCCGGCAGTACCCAGGGTTGGGAGACCCAGTACTTC. Translating it yields CAGSTQGWETQYF. The chain has TRBV10-2 and TRBJ2-7; perhaps TRBD1 as D (5 bases). The J call is uncertain, as TRBJ2-5 better fits the DNA end. Germline-derived CDR1 and CDR2 are WSHSY and SAAADI. CDR3 length: 13 amino acids.

Comment on this clonotype: This may come from a read error, since a much larger clone is one base off. The V call is TRBV20-1, the J call TRBJ2-7, with a possible D match to TRBD2 (5 bases). From germline, CDR1 is DFQATT and CDR2 SNEGSKA (reference sequence). The CDR3 loop spans 11 amino acids. The CDR3 loop reads CSARDDYKQYF. For the CDR3, the DNA is TGCAGTGCTAGGGACGACTACAAGCAGTACTTC.

This clonotype was seen a handful of times. The chain joins TRBV4-3 to TRBJ2-1; 9 nucleotides line up with TRBD2. The germline V gene encodes CDR1 LGHNA and CDR2 YSLEER. After removal of 4 bases from V and 9 bases from J, the junction contained 7 bases not matched to a gene. The CDR3 is made up of 14 amino acids. The CDR3: CASSPTSGSAEQFF. The CDR3 DNA reads TGCGCCAGCAGCCCCACTAGCGGGTCCGCTGAGCAGTTCTTC.

This chain links TRBV30 with TRBJ2-7; D not resolved. Looked up from germline, CDR1 is GTSNPN and CDR2 is SVGIG (reference sequence). This CDR3 is built from 14 residues. V was pared by 0 bases and J by 1 base, with 10 bases between. Written as DNA, the CDR3 is TGTGCCTGGAGTGTTTGGGAAGGTTCCTACGAGCAGTACTTC. Protein product: CAWSVWEGSYEQYF.

The rearrangement joins TRBV7-9 to TRBJ2-7; D gene ambiguous. Germline V gene lookup returns CDR1 SEHNR and CDR2 FQNEAQ (reference sequence). The V end lost 1 base, the J end lost 12 bases, and 13 bases lay between the germline ends. This CDR3 contains 12 residues. The CDR3 reads CASSLVVGRPYF. The CDR3 nucleotides are TGTGCCAGCAGCTTAGTGGTTGGCAGACCGTACTTC.